The source of this TCR beta chain is a study of CD8+CD57+ T cells in acquired aplastic anemia. At the level of the study: Sorted CD4+ plus CD8+ cells gave DNA averaging roughly 3.5 ug.

Germline V lookup: CDR1 DFQATT, CDR2 SNEGSKA (reference sequence). V lost 1 base and J lost 2; bases outside the gene matches: 7. The CDR3 length is 15 residues. TCR beta VDJ and CDR3 were profiled, and genomic DNA was the template. Each CDR3 protein is one row after TCRdb ran MiXCR on the reads. The data show approximately 270,000 distinct CDR3 sequences, with 56% seen just once and approximately 8% held by the top ten. The count of this clonotype is one. Its antigen remains unknown. Findings and caveats of the study: Around 29 CD8+ CDR3 sequences were shared between patients and controls. CD8+ Simpson's diversity showed no significant patient-control difference.

Sequences were obtained from sorted CD4+, CD8+, or CD8+CD57+ T cells (not recorded which) from PBMCs. The chain joins TRBV20-1 to TRBJ2-5, with TRBD2 matching over 7 bases. This TCR came from a human donor with severe aplastic anemia or a healthy control (not recorded which). The CDR3 nucleotides read TGCAGTGCTAGAGGTGGGGGGGGGGAGCAAGAGACCCAGTACTTC. Translated, it gives CSARGGGGEQETQYF.